This TCR beta chain was found in a study of CD8 T cells in ankylosing spondylitis. The study, taken as a whole, reports: Disease-linked clones bore a CD8+ phenotype and were relatively rare in peripheral blood. Past research had described some motif variants in reactive arthritis synovial fluid and blood. From matched ankylosing spondylitis synovial fluid, disease-linked clones were reportedly recovered at significantly enriched levels.

Judged by abundance, this clonotype is medium-sized. Its antigen is still unknown. From the 5' RACE reads, TCRdb called clonotypes with MiXCR, one entry per CDR3 protein. The table lists approximately 200,000 distinct CDR3 sequences, roughly 13% of them singletons. The CDR3 is 15 amino acids. Germline loops: CDR1 MNHEY, CDR2 SVGAGI. The V end was cut by 2 bases, the J end by 0 bases, with 11 bases between. Sequencing used blood, either unsorted or a sorted T cell fraction (not recorded which). This chain connects TRBV6-5 to TRBJ2-7; possibly TRBD1 or TRBD2 for D (7 bases each). This clonotype was sampled from a male donor with ankylosing spondylitis or in good health (not recorded which). The CDR3 is CASSYSGDSSYEQYF. The CDR3 DNA reads as TGTGCCAGCAGTTACAGCGGGGACAGCTCCTACGAGCAGTACTTC.